The present entry profiles one T cell receptor (beta chain) with its context. Its specificity is unknown. These data originate in a study of shared clonotypes between healthy human individuals. Across the whole study: Each donor's CD8 memory used one plate, CD8 naive two, each CD4 subset three.

Some 30,000 T cell genomes, or approximately 0.2 ug DNA, went into the sorted-subset replicate PCRs. Only in-frame clones appear in the TCRdb table, and some are missing; sequencing was by immunoSEQ multiplex PCR. The table includes about 800,000 clones, 90% to 98% detected once. Study findings and constraints: Rarefaction analysis demonstrated incomplete sorted-subset sequencing notwithstanding large depth.

It was CD45RO-negative cells, positively selected for CCR7, that made up naive CD8 cells, with terminally differentiated effector memory CD45RA+ cells excluded. J gave up 3 bases and V 1 base, and 4 bases lay outside the gene matches. Germline CDR1 reads SEHNR; CDR2 reads FQNEAQ (reference sequence). This CDR3 is built from 16 residues. This sequence was found in a man younger than 40 in good health. The chain joins TRBV7-9 to TRBJ2-3, with 10 bases identical to TRBD2. Sequencing was carried out using naive CD8+ T cells sorted from blood. DNA of the CDR3: TGTGCCAGCAGCTTAGTTCGAGCGGGAGGGACAGATACGCAGTATTTT. The encoded protein is CASSLVRAGGTDTQYF.